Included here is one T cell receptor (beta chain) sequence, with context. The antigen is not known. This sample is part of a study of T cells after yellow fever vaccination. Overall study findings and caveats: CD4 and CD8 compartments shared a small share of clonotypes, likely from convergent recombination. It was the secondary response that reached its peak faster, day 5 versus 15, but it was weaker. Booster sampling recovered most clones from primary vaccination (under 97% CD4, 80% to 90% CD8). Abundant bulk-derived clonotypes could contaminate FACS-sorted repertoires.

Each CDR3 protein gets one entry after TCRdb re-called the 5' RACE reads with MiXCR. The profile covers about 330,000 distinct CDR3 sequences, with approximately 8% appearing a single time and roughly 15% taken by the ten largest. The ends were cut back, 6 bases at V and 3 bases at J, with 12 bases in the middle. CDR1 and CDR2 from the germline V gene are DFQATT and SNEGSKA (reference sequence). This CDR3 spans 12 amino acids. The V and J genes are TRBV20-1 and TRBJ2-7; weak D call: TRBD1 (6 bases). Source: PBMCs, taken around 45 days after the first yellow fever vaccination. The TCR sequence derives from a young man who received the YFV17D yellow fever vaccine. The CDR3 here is CSARTDDYEQYF. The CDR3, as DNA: TGCAGTGCAAGGACAGACGACTACGAGCAGTACTTC.